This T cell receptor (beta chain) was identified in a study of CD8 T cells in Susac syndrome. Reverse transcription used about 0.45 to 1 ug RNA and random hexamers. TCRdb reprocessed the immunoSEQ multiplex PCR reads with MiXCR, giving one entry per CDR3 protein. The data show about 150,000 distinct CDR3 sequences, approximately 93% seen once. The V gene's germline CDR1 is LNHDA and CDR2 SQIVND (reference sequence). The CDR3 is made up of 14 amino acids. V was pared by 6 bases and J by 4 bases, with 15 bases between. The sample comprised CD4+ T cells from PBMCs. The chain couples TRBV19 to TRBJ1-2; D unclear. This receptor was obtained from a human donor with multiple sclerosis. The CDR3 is CASRTLRAGYGYTF. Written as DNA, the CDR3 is TGTGCCAGTAGAACACTAAGGGCTGGCTATGGCTACACCTTC.